The 2 T cell receptor beta chains reported below all come from one sample, sequenced in a study of blood T cell repertoires in COVID-19. The table came from immunoSEQ multiplex PCR; TCRdb's copy has only in-frame clones and leaves some out. The repertoire includes 60,000 to 80,000 clones, approximately 88% of them detected once, and approximately 6.8% sits in the top ten. What was sequenced was peripheral blood. These receptors originate from a woman in her 70s with acute or convalescent COVID-19.

The rearrangement uses TRBV5-4 and TRBJ1-4; 7 positions match TRBD1. The CDR3 runs 16 residues. Germline V CDR1 and CDR2: SGHNT, YYREEE (reference sequence). Trimming took 4 bases from V and 4 from J; bases not matched to a gene: 10. The CDR3 is CASSTVGTGVNEKLFF. The DNA of the CDR3 is TGTGCCAGCAGCACCGTAGGCACAGGGGTTAATGAAAAACTGTTTTTT.

This clone was recorded only once. The rearrangement uses TRBV9 and TRBJ1-2, with D uncertain. Trimming left V 2 bases short and J 2 bases short, with 10 bases between. Looked up from germline, CDR1 is SGDLS and CDR2 is YYNGEE. The CDR3 length is 14 residues. Written as DNA, the CDR3 is TGTGCCAGCAGCGTGGGCCTGCTAAACTATGGCTACACCTTC. It translates to CASSVGLLNYGYTF.